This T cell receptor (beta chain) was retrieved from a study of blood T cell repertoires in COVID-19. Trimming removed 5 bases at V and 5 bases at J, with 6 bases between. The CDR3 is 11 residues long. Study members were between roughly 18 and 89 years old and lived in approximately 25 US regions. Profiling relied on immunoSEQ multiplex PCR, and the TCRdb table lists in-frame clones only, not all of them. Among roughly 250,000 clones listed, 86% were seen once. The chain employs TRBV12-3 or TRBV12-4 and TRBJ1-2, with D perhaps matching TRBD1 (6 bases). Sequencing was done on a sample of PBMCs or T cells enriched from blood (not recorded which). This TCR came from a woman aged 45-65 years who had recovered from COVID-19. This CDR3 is CASSQGYGYTF. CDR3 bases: TGTGCCAGCAGTCAGGGGTATGGCTACACCTTC.